This T cell receptor beta chain comes out of a study of OX40 agonist ivuxolimab in advanced cancers. Study summary: At 0.01 to 10 mg/kg, ivuxolimab was administered intravenously to patients every 2 weeks. Whole-study findings and limits: What antigens the expanded peripheral T cells recognized was never established. Expanded clones were, on average, more numerous among CD8+ T cells than CD4+.

Note on this clone: Its antigen is undetermined.

Blood sampling took place at baseline, cycle 4 day 1, and cycle 7 day 1. Germline assignment: CDR1 SQVTM and CDR2 ANQGSEA. The CDR3 is 15 residues long. Unmatched junction bases numbered 8, after V lost 2 bases and J lost 9 bases. Profiled with immunoSEQ multiplex PCR; TCRdb holds only in-frame clones, not every one. The sample lists tens of thousands of clones; roughly three quarters were seen once. The chain is built from TRBV29-1 and TRBJ2-1; 12 bases are shared with TRBD2. This TCR was sampled from an adult with an advanced solid tumor such as melanoma, head and neck, liver or kidney cancer. The sample in question was CD4+ or CD8+ T cells sorted from blood, obtained in a trial of the OX40 agonist ivuxolimab. The CDR3 loop is CSVEWRASGGGEQFF. CDR3 sequence (DNA): TGCAGCGTTGAATGGCGGGCTAGCGGGGGGGGTGAGCAGTTCTTC.